One and the same sample provided the 29 T cell receptor beta chains below, sequenced in a study of blood T cells in healthy people across ages. For the second PCR, which ran for roughly 7 to 11 cycles, a sample-barcoded 5' primer and a J-beta primer mix were used. A single record per CDR3 protein comes from TCRdb applying MiXCR to the 5' RACE reads. The sample carries fewer than 2 million distinct CDR3 sequences, roughly two fifths recorded once. Sequencing was done on a sample of blood. The receptors were gathered from a human donor in good health.

V and J are TRBV20-1 and TRBJ2-3; 8 bases match TRBD2. The trim removed 0 bases at V and 0 bases at J, leaving 5 bases unmatched. This CDR3 is built from 16 residues. CDR1 and CDR2 (germline): DFQATT, SNEGSKA (reference sequence). CDR3 amino acids: CSARDSSGASTDTQYF. CDR3 sequence (DNA): TGCAGTGCTAGAGATAGTAGCGGGGCTAGCACAGATACGCAGTATTTT.

The chain has TRBV12-3 or TRBV12-4 and TRBJ2-5; D is perhaps TRBD2 (6 bases). The CDR3 has 19 residues. The ends were cut back, 1 base at V and 5 bases at J, with 26 bases in the middle. The CDR3 sequence: CASSLEVGKEGRLGETQYF. The CDR3 DNA reads as TGTGCCAGCAGTTTAGAGGTTGGGAAGGAGGGCCGGCTTGGGGAGACCCAGTACTTC.

The chain combines TRBV5-1 with TRBJ1-5; D is uncertain. The ends were cut back, 4 bases at V and 2 bases at J, with 16 bases in the middle. This CDR3 region has 16 residues. Germline CDR1 and CDR2: SGHRS and YFSETQ. CDR3: CASSEGLREGNQPQHF. The CDR3 DNA is TGCGCCAGCAGCGAAGGACTTAGGGAGGGCAATCAGCCCCAGCATTTT.

The chain couples TRBV12-3 or TRBV12-4 to TRBJ2-1; possible D gene TRBD2, 5 bases. The CDR3 totals 11 residues. Trimming took off 6 bases at V and 10 bases at J, with 10 bases between the two ends. In nucleotides, the CDR3 is TGTGCCAGCAGATACTCGGGGGAGCAGTTCTTC. Residues: CASRYSGEQFF.

The chain couples TRBV6-5 to TRBJ2-6; D remains unclear. V gave up 8 bases and J gave up 6 bases, with 14 bases separating them. The germline V gene encodes CDR1 MNHEY and CDR2 SVGAGI. CDR3 length equals 14 residues. Here the CDR3 DNA reads TGTGCCAGCCGACCGAGCTTTGAGGCCAACGTCCTGACTTTC. This encodes CASRPSFEANVLTF.

On this clonotype: Germline and junction disagree at one end, which may indicate a read error. The CDR3 loop reads CASIPGAGNYDYTF. The CDR3 DNA is TGTGCCAGTATACCTGGGGCAGGCAACTATGACTACACCTTC. V and J are TRBV19 and TRBJ1-2; D may be TRBD1 (5 bases). CDR3 size: 14 residues. Germline CDR1 and CDR2: LNHDA and SQIVND (reference sequence).

Notes on this clonotype: This sequence may be a read error, since a much larger clone differs from it by one base. The chain couples TRBV11-2 to TRBJ2-6; TRBD1 might be the D (5 bases). Germline CDR1 is SGHAT and CDR2 is FQNNGV. The CDR3 is 16 residues long. CDR3 sequence reads: CASSFPGFGGANVPTF. The CDR3, as DNA: TGTGCCAGCAGCTTCCCAGGGTTTGGTGGGGCCAACGTCCCGACTTTC.

This clonotype showed up just a few times. The V call is TRBV4-3, the J call TRBJ2-4; D is possibly TRBD2 (6 bases). TRBJ2-7 explains the end of the DNA better; the J call may be wrong. Germline CDR1 reads LGHNA; CDR2 reads YSLEER. The CDR3 consists of 16 residues. CDR3 loop: CASSQGAWRGAYEQYF. For the CDR3, the DNA is TGCGCCAGCAGCCAAGGGGCTTGGCGGGGAGCCTACGAGCAGTACTTC.

The chain has TRBV7-9 and TRBJ2-1; D is ambiguous. V was cut by 3 bases and J by 2 bases, with 5 bases left in between. Per germline, CDR1 SEHNR and CDR2 FQNEAQ (reference sequence). The CDR3 contains 13 residues. Here the CDR3 DNA reads TGTGCCAGCAGCTTCCCTACCTACAATGAGCAGTTCTTC. It yields the protein CASSFPTYNEQFF.

This clonotype has only a few counts. The rearrangement uses TRBV5-1 and TRBJ1-1, with TRBD1 identical over 10 bases. J lost 6 bases, V lost 4 bases, and 9 bases had no gene match. The germline gives CDR1 SGHRS, CDR2 YFSETQ. This CDR3 has 15 residues. The CDR3 coding sequence is TGCGCCAGCAGCGACCCGGGACAGGGGAGGGCTGAAGCTTTCTTT. Protein: CASSDPGQGRAEAFF.

The rearrangement joins TRBV12-3 or TRBV12-4 to TRBJ2-1; D is perhaps TRBD2 (6 bases). CDR3 length: 16 amino acids. Trimming removed 5 bases from V and 0 bases from J, with 14 bases in between. The CDR3 spells CASSPVEGSSYNEQFF. The CDR3 coding sequence is TGTGCCAGCAGTCCCGTGGAGGGATCCTCCTACAATGAGCAGTTCTTC.

This clonotype turned up a few times. The chain uses TRBV4-3 and TRBJ1-2; no reliable D call. The CDR3 extends over 13 amino acids. V lost 0 bases to trimming and J lost 2 bases, with 4 bases between them. The V gene's germline CDR1 is LGHNA and CDR2 YSLEER. The CDR3: CASSQDWNYGYTF. Here the CDR3 DNA reads TGCGCCAGCAGCCAAGATTGGAACTATGGCTACACCTTC.

V gene TRBV7-2 combines with J gene TRBJ1-2; no reliable D call. Between the trimmed V and J ends, which lost 2 bases and 2 bases, there was a span of 9 bases. CDR1 SGHTA and CDR2 FQGNSA come from the germline V gene. This CDR3 region has 14 residues. CDR3 bases: TGTGCCAGCAGCTTAAGCCCCCAGAACTATGGCTACACCTTC. Translation: CASSLSPQNYGYTF.

V and J are TRBV3-1 and TRBJ1-2; tentative D call: TRBD1 (6 bases). V lost 3 bases, J lost 0 bases, and 11 bases lay in between. Germline V CDR1 and CDR2: LGHDT, YNNKEL (reference sequence). The CDR3 is 15 residues long. The CDR3 region has the DNA TGTGCCAGCAGCCATTTTGACAGGACTAACTATGGCTACACCTTC. The encoded protein is CASSHFDRTNYGYTF.

The chain carries TRBV4-3 and TRBJ2-5; D could derive from TRBD1 or TRBD2 (5 bases each). Germline assignment: CDR1 LGHNA and CDR2 YSLEER. The CDR3 has 15 amino acids. Deletions cut 2 bases from V and 4 bases from J, with 14 bases between. The CDR3 DNA reads TGCGCCAGCAGCCAATTCGGGACGTTCGGAGAGACCCAGTACTTC. Protein: CASSQFGTFGETQYF.

This clonotype has just a few counts. This chain connects TRBV7-9 to TRBJ1-1; 9 bases are a match to TRBD1. The CDR3 consists of 16 residues. Germline CDR1 and CDR2: SEHNR and FQNEAQ (reference sequence). V was pared by 6 bases and J by 3 bases, with 11 bases of the junction left unmatched. The CDR3, as DNA: TGTGCCAGCAGAAAGCCGGGACAGGGCGAGGACACTGAAGCTTTCTTT. It yields the protein CASRKPGQGEDTEAFF.

With respect to this clonotype: At one end the junction does not follow the germline gene, possibly because of a read error. The rearrangement joins TRBV4-2 to TRBJ2-4; 9 bases agree with TRBD1. Germline CDR1 LGHNA, CDR2 YNFKEQ. The CDR3 consists of 14 residues. The CDR3 loop is CVSSPGTGRDIQYF. The CDR3 DNA reads TGTGTCAGCAGCCCCGGGACAGGGAGGGACATTCAGTACTTC.

This clonotype came up a few times. The chain employs TRBV20-1 and TRBJ2-7; the D gene is possibly TRBD1 (5 bases). Trimming removed 5 bases at V and 3 bases at J, with 14 bases between. Germline CDR1 is DFQATT and CDR2 is SNEGSKA (reference sequence). This CDR3 region has 13 residues. CDR3 coding DNA: TGCAGTGCTCGAAAAGGGGCAGACTACGAGCAGTACTTC. Translated: CSARKGADYEQYF.

The chain carries TRBV12-3 or TRBV12-4 and TRBJ2-7; D is perhaps TRBD1 (6 bases). The CDR3 has 16 amino acids. The V end lost 4 bases, the J end lost 0 bases, and 16 bases lay between the germline ends. The DNA of the CDR3 is TGTGCCAGCAGTTCCACTGACAGGACCTACTCCTACGAGCAGTACTTC. Protein product: CASSSTDRTYSYEQYF.

A few counts support this clonotype. The chain joins TRBV12-3 or TRBV12-4 to TRBJ1-1; 8 positions agree with TRBD1. With 5 bases clipped from V and 3 bases from J, the junction kept 8 bases outside the gene matches. The CDR3 loop spans 15 amino acids. The CDR3 region is CASSLEGQGDTEAFF. In DNA, the CDR3 is TGTGCCAGCAGTCTTGAAGGACAGGGAGACACTGAAGCTTTCTTT.

The chain uses TRBV20-1 and TRBJ2-7, with a tentative D call TRBD1 (5 bases). CDR1 and CDR2 from the germline V gene are DFQATT and SNEGSKA (reference sequence). CDR3 length equals 12 residues. V was clipped by 7 bases and J by 3 bases, with 13 bases between them. Here the CDR3 DNA reads TGCAGTGTCTACAGGTTAGGCTACGAGCAGTACTTC. Protein product: CSVYRLGYEQYF.

The V call is TRBV27, the J call TRBJ2-1; D gene ambiguous. CDR1 is MNHEY and CDR2 is SMNVEV in the germline V gene (reference sequence). CDR3 length: 15 residues. V gave up 4 bases and J gave up 4 bases, with 14 bases separating them. The chain's CDR3 is CASSSLVGPYNEQFF. The CDR3 bases are TGTGCCAGCAGTTCTCTCGTAGGTCCTTACAATGAGCAGTTCTTC.

This clonotype was picked up a small number of times. V gene TRBV5-1 combines with J gene TRBJ2-1; D gene unclear. V dropped 1 base and J dropped 6 bases, with 8 bases sitting between them. The CDR3 covers 13 residues. The germline V gene encodes CDR1 SGHRS and CDR2 YFSETQ. The DNA for the CDR3 is TGCGCCAGCAGCTTGAGGTGGGGCAATGAGCAGTTCTTC. This encodes CASSLRWGNEQFF.

This clonotype has more than one count but fewer than ten. V is TRBV7-9 and J is TRBJ2-2; possibly TRBD1 for D (6 bases). With 9 bases removed from V and 5 bases from J, the gap between germline ends came to 19 bases. The CDR3 has 15 residues. In germline, CDR1 is SEHNR, CDR2 FQNEAQ (reference sequence). The CDR3 DNA follows: TGTGCCAGTGCCCCAGGGGACGAAGGAACCGGGGAGCTGTTTTTT. It specifies CASAPGDEGTGELFF. The full variable domain, completed using reference TRBV7-9 and TRBJ2-2, is DTGVSQNPRHKITKRGQNVTFRCDPISEHNRLYWYRQTLGQGPEFLTYFQNEAQLEKSRLLSDRFSAERPKGSFSTLEIQRTEQGDSAMYLCASAPGDEGTGELFFGEGSRLTVL.

V is TRBV30 and J is TRBJ1-2; D is uncertain. CDR3 size: 13 residues. V lost 0 bases to trimming and J lost 2 bases, with 7 bases between them. The germline V gene has CDR1 GTSNPN and CDR2 SVGIG (reference sequence). The CDR3 nucleotides are TGTGCCTGGAGTGTGAACCCGAACTATGGCTACACCTTC. This codes for CAWSVNPNYGYTF.

This clonotype was seen more than once but under ten times. This rearrangement joins TRBV9 to TRBJ2-1; maybe TRBD2 (6 bases). The CDR3 contains 15 residues. V was cut by 0 bases and J by 8 bases, with 15 bases left in between. Germline CDR1 SGDLS, CDR2 YYNGEE. CDR3 in DNA: TGTGCCAGCAGCGTAGGACTAGGCGAAGGCGATGAGCAGTTCTTC. Amino acid sequence: CASSVGLGEGDEQFF. Based on the CDR3 plus reference TRBV9 and TRBJ2-1, the full variable domain is DSGVTQTPKHLITATGQRVTLRCSPRSGDLSVYWYQQSLDQGLQFLIQYYNGEERAKGNILERFSAQQFPDLHSELNLSSLELGDSALYFCASSVGLGEGDEQFFGPGTRLTVL.

The sample holds a few counts of this clonotype. The chain couples TRBV7-2 to TRBJ1-2; D is perhaps TRBD1 (5 bases). Germline V gene data show CDR1 as SGHTA and CDR2 as FQGNSA. The CDR3 contains 14 residues. Trimming removed 2 bases from V and 1 base from J, with 8 bases in between. The CDR3 nucleotides are TGTGCCAGCAGCTTAAAAGGGGTTAACTATGGCTACACCTTC. Translating it yields CASSLKGVNYGYTF.

This clonotype was detected only a few times. The rearrangement links TRBV10-3 to TRBJ2-5, with D perhaps TRBD1 (5 bases). Trimming left V 3 bases short and J 1 base short, with 9 bases between. Germline values: CDR1 ENHRY, CDR2 SYGVKD. The CDR3 covers 14 residues. Written as DNA, the CDR3 is TGTGCCATCAGTGAAGGGGTTAGCCAAGAGACCCAGTACTTC. Its translation is CAISEGVSQETQYF.

V is TRBV7-2 and J is TRBJ2-4, with 8 bases aligning to TRBD2. The end of the DNA is better explained by TRBJ2-5, so the J call may be wrong. The CDR3 has 15 residues. CDR1 is SGHTA and CDR2 is FQGNSA in the germline V gene. The CDR3 DNA reads TGTGCCAGCAGCCGGTCTCAGGGACTAGTGGAGACCCAGTACTTC. Translation gives CASSRSQGLVETQYF.